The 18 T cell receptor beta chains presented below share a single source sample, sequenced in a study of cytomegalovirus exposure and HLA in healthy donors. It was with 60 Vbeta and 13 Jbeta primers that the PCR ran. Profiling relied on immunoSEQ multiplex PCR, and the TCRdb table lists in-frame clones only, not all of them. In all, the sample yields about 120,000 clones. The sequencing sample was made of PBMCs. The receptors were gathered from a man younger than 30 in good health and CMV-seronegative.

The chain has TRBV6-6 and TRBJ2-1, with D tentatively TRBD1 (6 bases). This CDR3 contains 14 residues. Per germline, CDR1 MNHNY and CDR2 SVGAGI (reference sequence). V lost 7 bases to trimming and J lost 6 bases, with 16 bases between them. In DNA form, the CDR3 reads TGTGCCAGCACTTGGGCAGGGGTAGGCAATGAGCAGTTCTTC. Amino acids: CASTWAGVGNEQFF.

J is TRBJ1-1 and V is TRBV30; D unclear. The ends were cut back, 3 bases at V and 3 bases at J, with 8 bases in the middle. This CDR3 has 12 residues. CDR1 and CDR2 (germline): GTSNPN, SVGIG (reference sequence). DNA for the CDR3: TGTGCCTGGAGGTGGGGAGACACTGAAGCTTTCTTT. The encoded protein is CAWRWGDTEAFF.

The chain's CDR3 is CASSESSGSWYEQYF. The CDR3, as DNA: TGTGCCAGCAGTGAGAGTAGCGGGAGTTGGTACGAGCAGTACTTC. The chain uses TRBV6-1 and TRBJ2-7; 9 bases are a match to TRBD2. Trimming at V came to 3 bases and at J to 4 bases, leaving 7 bases not matched to a gene. Germline V gene data show CDR1 as MNHNS and CDR2 as SASEGT. CDR3 length: 15 amino acids.

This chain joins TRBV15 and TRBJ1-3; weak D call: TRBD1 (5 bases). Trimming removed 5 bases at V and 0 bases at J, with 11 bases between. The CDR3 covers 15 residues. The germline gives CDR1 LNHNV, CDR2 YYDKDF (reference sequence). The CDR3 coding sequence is TGTGCCACCAGCCCTCGACAGACCTCTGGAAACACCATATATTTT. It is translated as CATSPRQTSGNTIYF.

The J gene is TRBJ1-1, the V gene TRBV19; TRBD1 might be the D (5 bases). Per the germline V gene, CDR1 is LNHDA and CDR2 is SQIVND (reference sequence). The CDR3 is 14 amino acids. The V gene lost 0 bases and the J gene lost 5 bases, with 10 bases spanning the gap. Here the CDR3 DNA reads TGTGCCAGTAGTATAGATGGAGGGGTGACTGAAGCTTTCTTT. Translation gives CASSIDGGVTEAFF.

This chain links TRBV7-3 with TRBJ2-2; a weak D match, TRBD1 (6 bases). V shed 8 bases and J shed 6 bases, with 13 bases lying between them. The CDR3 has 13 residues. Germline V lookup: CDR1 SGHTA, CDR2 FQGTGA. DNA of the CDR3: TGTGCCAGCGGGGAACAGGGTTCCGGGGAGCTGTTTTTT. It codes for CASGEQGSGELFF.

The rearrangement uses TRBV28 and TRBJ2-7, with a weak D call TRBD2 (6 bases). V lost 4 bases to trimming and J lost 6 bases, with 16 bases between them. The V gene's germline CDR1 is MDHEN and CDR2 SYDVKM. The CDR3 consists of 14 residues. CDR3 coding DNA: TGTGCCAGCAGTTCCTTATTCCCGGGGGTCGAGCAGTACTTC. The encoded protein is CASSSLFPGVEQYF.

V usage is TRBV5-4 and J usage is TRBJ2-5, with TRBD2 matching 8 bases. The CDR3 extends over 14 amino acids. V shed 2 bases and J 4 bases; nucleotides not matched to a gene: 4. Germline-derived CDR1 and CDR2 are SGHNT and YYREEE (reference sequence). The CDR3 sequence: CASSFTSGGETQYF. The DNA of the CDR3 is TGTGCCAGCAGCTTTACTAGCGGAGGAGAGACCCAGTACTTC.

CDR3 loop: CASSLDGGGSYNEQFF. The CDR3 DNA follows: TGTGCCAGCAGCTTAGACGGGGGAGGGTCCTACAATGAGCAGTTCTTC. The J gene is TRBJ2-1, the V gene TRBV7-2; 7 nucleotides line up with TRBD2. CDR1 and CDR2 (germline): SGHTA, FQGNSA. CDR3 size: 16 residues. V shed 1 base, J shed 1 base, and the junction held 4 bases outside the gene matches.

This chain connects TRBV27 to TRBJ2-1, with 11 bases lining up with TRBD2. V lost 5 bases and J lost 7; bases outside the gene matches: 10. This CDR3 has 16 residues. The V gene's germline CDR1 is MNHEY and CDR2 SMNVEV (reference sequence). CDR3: CASSARIAGGPNEQFF. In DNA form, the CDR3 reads TGTGCCAGCAGTGCCCGAATAGCGGGAGGGCCAAATGAGCAGTTCTTC.

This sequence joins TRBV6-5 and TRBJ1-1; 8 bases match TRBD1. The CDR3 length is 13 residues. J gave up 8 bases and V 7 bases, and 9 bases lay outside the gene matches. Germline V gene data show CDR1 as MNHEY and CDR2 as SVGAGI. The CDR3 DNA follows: TGTGCCAGCACCCCCACCAGGGGGCTAGAAGCTTTCTTT. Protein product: CASTPTRGLEAFF.

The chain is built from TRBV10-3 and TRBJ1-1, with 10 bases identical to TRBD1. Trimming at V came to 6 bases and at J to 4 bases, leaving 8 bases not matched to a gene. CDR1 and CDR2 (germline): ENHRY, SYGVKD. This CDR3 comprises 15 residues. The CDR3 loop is CAIRLTGGAGTEAFF. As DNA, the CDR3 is TGTGCCATCAGACTGACAGGGGGCGCCGGCACTGAAGCTTTCTTT.

CDR3 protein: CASSVTGGKPYGYTF. The CDR3 DNA reads TGTGCCAGCAGTGTCACAGGGGGCAAGCCCTATGGCTACACCTTC. The V and J genes are TRBV28 and TRBJ1-2; 9 bases match TRBD1. V trimming: 5 bases; J trimming: 4 bases; junction bases outside the gene matches: 8. CDR1 is MDHEN and CDR2 is SYDVKM in the germline V gene. The CDR3 contains 15 residues.

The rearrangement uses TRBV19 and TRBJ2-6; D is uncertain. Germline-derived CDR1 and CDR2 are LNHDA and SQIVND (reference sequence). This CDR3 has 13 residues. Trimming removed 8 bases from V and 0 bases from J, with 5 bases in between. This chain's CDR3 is CASSNSGANVLTF. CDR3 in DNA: TGTGCCAGTTCTAACTCTGGGGCCAACGTCCTGACTTTC.

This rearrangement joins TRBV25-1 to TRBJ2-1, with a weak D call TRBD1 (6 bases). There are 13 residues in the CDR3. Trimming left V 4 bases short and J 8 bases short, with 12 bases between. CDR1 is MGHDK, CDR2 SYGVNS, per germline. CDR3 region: CASSVGGQDEQFF. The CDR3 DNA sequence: TGTGCCAGCAGTGTTGGGGGCCAGGATGAGCAGTTCTTC. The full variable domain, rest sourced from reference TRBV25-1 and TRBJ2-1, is EADIYQTPRYLVIGTGKKITLECSQTMGHDKMYWYQQDPGMELHLIHYSYGVNSTEKGDLSSESTVSRIRTEHFPLTLESARPSHTSQYLCASSVGGQDEQFFGPGTRLTVL.

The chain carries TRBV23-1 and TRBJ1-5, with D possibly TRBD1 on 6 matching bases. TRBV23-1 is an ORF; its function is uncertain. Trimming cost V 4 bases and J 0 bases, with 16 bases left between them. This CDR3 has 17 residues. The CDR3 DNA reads TGCGCCAGCAGTCGCAGCCACGGGACACTTAGCAATCAGCCCCAGCATTTT. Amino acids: CASSRSHGTLSNQPQHF.

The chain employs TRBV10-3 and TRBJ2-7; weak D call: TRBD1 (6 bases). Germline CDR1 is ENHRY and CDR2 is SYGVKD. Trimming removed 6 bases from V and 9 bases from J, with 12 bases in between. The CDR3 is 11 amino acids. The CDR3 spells CAIRGADGQYF. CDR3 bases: TGTGCCATCAGGGGGGCAGACGGGCAGTACTTC.

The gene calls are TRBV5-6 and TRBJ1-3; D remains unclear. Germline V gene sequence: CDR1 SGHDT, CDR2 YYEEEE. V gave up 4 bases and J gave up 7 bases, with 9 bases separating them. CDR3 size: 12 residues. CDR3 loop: CASSPGGNTIYF. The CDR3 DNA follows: TGTGCCAGCAGCCCGGGCGGGAACACCATATATTTT.